The 15 T cell receptor beta chains below all came from one sample that was sequenced in a study of blood T cell repertoires in COVID-19. Only in-frame clones appear in the TCRdb table, and some are missing; sequencing was by immunoSEQ multiplex PCR. The table shows around 60,000 clones, with about four fifths occurring only once. The sequencing input was peripheral blood. These receptors came from a woman at least 80 years old with acute or convalescent COVID-19.

The chain employs TRBV5-6 and TRBJ2-5; the match to TRBD2 covers 7 bases. The CDR3 sequence is 14 residues long. Germline V gene lookup returns CDR1 SGHDT and CDR2 YYEEEE. V lost 3 bases and J lost 1; bases outside the gene matches: 3. CDR3 in DNA: TGTGCCAGCAGCTGGGGGACTACCCAAGAGACCCAGTACTTC. Protein sequence: CASSWGTTQETQYF.

The chain couples TRBV7-9 to TRBJ2-5; D possibly corresponds to TRBD2 (6 bases). This CDR3 contains 14 residues. Trimming cost V 4 bases and J 5 bases, with 14 bases left between them. Germline values: CDR1 SEHNR, CDR2 FQNEAQ (reference sequence). CDR3 region: CASSSGRGRETQYF. The CDR3 DNA reads as TGTGCCAGCAGCTCTGGCCGGGGGAGGGAGACCCAGTACTTC.

The rearrangement uses TRBV12-5 and TRBJ2-5; tentatively, D is TRBD1 (5 bases). Germline CDR1 reads LGHNT; CDR2 reads FRNRAP. CDR3 size: 14 residues. V was clipped by 2 bases and J by 5 bases, with 12 bases between them. The CDR3 bases are TGTGCTAGTGGTTTGAGACAGCGCAGGGAGACCCAGTACTTC. This sequence encodes CASGLRQRRETQYF.

This chain connects TRBV24-1 to TRBJ2-3; D unresolved. This CDR3 spans 14 amino acids. From germline, CDR1 is KGHDR and CDR2 SFDVKD. Trimming cost V 4 bases and J 2 bases, with 9 bases left between them. CDR3 sequence reads: CATSEWQSTDTQYF. As DNA, the CDR3 is TGTGCCACCAGTGAGTGGCAGTCCACAGATACGCAGTATTTT.

This clone was picked up a small number of times. The rearrangement joins TRBV3-1 (or the pseudogene TRBV3-2) to TRBJ1-4; 7 bases agree with TRBD1. The length of the CDR3 is 16 residues. Unmatched junction bases numbered 16, after V lost 8 bases and J lost 7 bases. Germline assignment: CDR1 LGHDT and CDR2 YNNKEL (reference sequence). The CDR3 here is CASAPDRAGGGEKLFF. CDR3 sequence (DNA): TGTGCCAGCGCCCCCGACAGGGCGGGTGGTGGTGAAAAACTGTTTTTT.

The chain employs TRBV18 and TRBJ2-7; 9 positions agree with TRBD2. The germline CDR1 and CDR2 sequences are KGHSH and LQKENI. This CDR3 is built from 16 residues. After removal of 2 bases from V and 0 bases from J, the junction contained 5 bases not matched to a gene. The CDR3 reads CASSPRAGGLSYEQYF. The CDR3 DNA reads as TGTGCCAGCTCACCAAGAGCGGGAGGCCTCTCCTACGAGCAGTACTTC.

This clone was detected only once. V gene TRBV19 combines with J gene TRBJ2-2; 8 bases agree with TRBD2. Trimming took 7 bases from V and 3 from J; bases not matched to a gene: 4. Germline V gene lookup returns CDR1 LNHDA and CDR2 SQIVND (reference sequence). CDR3 size: 14 residues. The CDR3 DNA follows: TGTGCCAGTAAGGCTAGCGGGTACACCGGGGAGCTGTTTTTT. Its protein product is CASKASGYTGELFF.

The V call is TRBV3-1 (or the pseudogene TRBV3-2), the J call TRBJ1-4; D may be TRBD1 (5 bases). The germline gives CDR1 LGHDT, CDR2 YNNKEL (reference sequence). CDR3 length: 15 residues. Between the trimmed V and J ends, which lost 0 bases and 10 bases, there was a span of 15 bases. The CDR3 bases are TGTGCCAGCAGCCAAGACAGGGCAGCGATGGGAAAACTGTTTTTT. This translates into CASSQDRAAMGKLFF.

The chain links TRBV19 to TRBJ2-1; a possible D gene is TRBD1 (6 bases). The germline V gene encodes CDR1 LNHDA and CDR2 SQIVND (reference sequence). The CDR3 sequence is 15 residues long. Trimming removed 6 bases from V and 9 bases from J, with 21 bases in between. CDR3 coding DNA: TGTGCCAGTAGCACCCGCCAGGGACAACCCGGTGAGCAGTTCTTC. Its translation: CASSTRQGQPGEQFF.

The CDR3 coding sequence is TGCGCCAGTGGAGACCGGGACAGTATTAATGAAAAACTGTTTTTT. This encodes CASGDRDSINEKLFF. The chain employs TRBV5-1 and TRBJ1-4; 7 nucleotides align to TRBD1. The germline V gene has CDR1 SGHRS and CDR2 YFSETQ. CDR3 length: 15 amino acids. Trimming took 8 bases from V and 4 from J; bases not matched to a gene: 11.

This chain joins TRBV9 and TRBJ1-3; D might be TRBD1 (5 bases). V was cut by 0 bases and J by 0 bases, with 10 bases left in between. The CDR3 totals 16 residues. The germline CDR1 and CDR2 sequences are SGDLS and YYNGEE. CDR3 bases: TGTGCCAGCAGCGTAGTACCAGGGATCTCTGGAAACACCATATATTTT. It encodes CASSVVPGISGNTIYF.

CDR3 DNA sequence: TGTGCCAGCAGCTTAGCGGACCCGGGGGGCTATGGCTACACCTTC. Translating gives CASSLADPGGYGYTF. The chain carries TRBV7-9 and TRBJ1-2; a possible D gene is TRBD1 (5 bases). V lost 0 bases and J 4 bases, leaving 12 bases between the germline ends. The CDR3 runs to 15 residues. Germline lookup yields CDR1 SEHNR and CDR2 FQNEAQ (reference sequence).

The chain employs TRBV18 and TRBJ2-1, with 8 positions matching TRBD2. The CDR3 has 14 residues. The V segment lost 4 bases and the J segment 3 bases; nucleotides outside the gene matches: 2. Germline CDR1 reads KGHSH; CDR2 reads LQKENI. The CDR3 here is CASSQRGGYNEQFF. The DNA of the CDR3 is TGTGCCAGCTCACAACGGGGGGGCTACAATGAGCAGTTCTTC.

The genes are TRBV18 and TRBJ1-5, with 8 bases lining up with TRBD1. Germline V gene data show CDR1 as KGHSH and CDR2 as LQKENI. This CDR3 has 14 residues. With 6 bases clipped from V and 5 bases from J, the junction kept 6 bases outside the gene matches. CDR3 amino acids: CASSPQQGDQPQHF. The CDR3 nucleotides read TGTGCCAGCTCCCCGCAACAGGGGGATCAGCCCCAGCATTTT.

The rearrangement uses TRBV11-2 and TRBJ2-3, with TRBD1 identical over 7 bases. The CDR3 contains 15 residues. V trimming: 5 bases; J trimming: 3 bases; junction bases outside the gene matches: 8. The V gene's germline CDR1 is SGHAT and CDR2 FQNNGV. DNA of the CDR3: TGTGCCAGCAGCGTAAACAGGGGATTAACAGATACGCAGTATTTT. Protein sequence: CASSVNRGLTDTQYF. The whole variable domain, filled in from reference TRBV11-2 and TRBJ2-3, reads EAGVAQSPRYKIIEKRQSVAFWCNPISGHATLYWYQQILGQGPKLLIQFQNNGVVDDSQLPKDRFSAERLKGVDSTLKIQPAKLEDSAVYLCASSVNRGLTDTQYFGPGTRLTVL.